The clone carrying this T cell receptor (beta chain) was observed once. The CDR3 runs to 15 residues. CDR1 and CDR2 from the germline V gene are MNHEY and SVGAGI. V gave up 7 bases and J gave up 2 bases; unmatched junction bases: 7. This record belongs to a study of blood T cell repertoires in COVID-19. Per the original data handling: Amplification from reference gene primers served as the basis for estimated nucleated cell counts. Sequencing used immunoSEQ multiplex PCR; TCRdb keeps in-frame clones, though not all of them. That table is the source of V, J and clone size, and D and trimming were worked out from the DNA. There are about 130,000 clones in the sample; approximately 86% occur only once, and around 2.5% lies in the top ten.

Sequenced sample: PBMCs or T cells enriched from blood (not recorded which). This sequence was found in a woman between 50 and 59 years old who had recovered from COVID-19. The chain couples TRBV6-5 to TRBJ2-1; the match to TRBD1 covers 8 bases. The CDR3 DNA follows: TGTGCCAGCAACGCCGCAGGGGGCCCCTACAATGAGCAGTTCTTC. Translating it yields CASNAAGGPYNEQFF.